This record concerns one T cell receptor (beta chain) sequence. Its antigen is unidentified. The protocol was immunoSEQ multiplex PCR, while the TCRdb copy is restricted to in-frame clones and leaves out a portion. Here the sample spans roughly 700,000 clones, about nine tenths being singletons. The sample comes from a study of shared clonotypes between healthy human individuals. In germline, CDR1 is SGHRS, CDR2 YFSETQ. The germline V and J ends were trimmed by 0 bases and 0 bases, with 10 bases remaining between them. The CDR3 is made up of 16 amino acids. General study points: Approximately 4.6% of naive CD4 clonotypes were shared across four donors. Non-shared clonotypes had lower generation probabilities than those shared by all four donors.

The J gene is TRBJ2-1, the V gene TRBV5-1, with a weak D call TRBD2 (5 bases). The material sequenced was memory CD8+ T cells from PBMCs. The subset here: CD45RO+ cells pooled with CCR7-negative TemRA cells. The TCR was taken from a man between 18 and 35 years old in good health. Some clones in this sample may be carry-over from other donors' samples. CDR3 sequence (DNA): TGCGCCAGCAGCTTGGGGCTGAGGGCCTCCTACAATGAGCAGTTCTTC. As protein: CASSLGLRASYNEQFF.